This T cell receptor beta chain was recovered during a study of blood T cell repertoires in COVID-19. Study information: Acute-phase and convalescent COVID-19 samples originated in the United States, Italy and Spain.

Germline loops: CDR1 SNHLY, CDR2 FYNNEI. V trimming: 7 bases; J trimming: 6 bases; junction bases outside the gene matches: 8. There are 14 residues in the CDR3. Cohorts were determined from participant-reported clinical history. Cohort 3 donors counted as recovered after two negative PCRs, clearance, or resolved symptoms. Per the study methods: Reference gene primer amplification in the assay estimated nucleated cell counts. The repertoire was sequenced with immunoSEQ multiplex PCR; TCRdb's copy has only in-frame clones and lacks some. The V and J calls and clone size were taken over from that table, and D and trimming were inferred from the DNA. The repertoire holds 350,000 or so clones, with more than 90% as singletons.

The source material was PBMCs or T cells enriched from blood (not recorded which). This chain joins TRBV2 and TRBJ1-4, with 7 bases matching TRBD1. The receptor was isolated from a woman aged 25 to 39 who had recovered from COVID-19. The CDR3 nucleotides read TGTGCCAGCAATACAGGGGCCCTCGATGAAAAACTGTTTTTT. This gives the protein CASNTGALDEKLFF.